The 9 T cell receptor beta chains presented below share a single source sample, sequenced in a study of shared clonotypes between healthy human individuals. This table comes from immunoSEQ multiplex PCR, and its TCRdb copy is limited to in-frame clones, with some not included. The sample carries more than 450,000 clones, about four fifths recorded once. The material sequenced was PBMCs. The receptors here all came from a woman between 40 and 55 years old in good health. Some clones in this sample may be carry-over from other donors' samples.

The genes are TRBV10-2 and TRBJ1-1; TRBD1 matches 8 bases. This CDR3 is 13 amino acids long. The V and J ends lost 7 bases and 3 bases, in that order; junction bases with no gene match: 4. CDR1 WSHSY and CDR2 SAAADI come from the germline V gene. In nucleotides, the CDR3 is TGCGCCAGCAAAATGGACAGGGACACTGAAGCTTTCTTT. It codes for CASKMDRDTEAFF.

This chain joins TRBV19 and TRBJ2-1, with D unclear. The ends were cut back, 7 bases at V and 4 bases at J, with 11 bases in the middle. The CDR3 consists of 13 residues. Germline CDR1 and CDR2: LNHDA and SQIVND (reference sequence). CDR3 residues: CASTPKTYNEQFF. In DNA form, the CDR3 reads TGTGCCAGTACTCCAAAAACGTACAATGAGCAGTTCTTC.

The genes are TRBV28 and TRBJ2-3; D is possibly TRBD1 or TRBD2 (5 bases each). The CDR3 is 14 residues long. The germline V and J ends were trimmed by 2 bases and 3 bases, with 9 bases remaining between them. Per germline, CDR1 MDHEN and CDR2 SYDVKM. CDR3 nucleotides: TGTGCCAGCAGTTTAGGCAGGGAGACAGATACGCAGTATTTT. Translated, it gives CASSLGRETDTQYF. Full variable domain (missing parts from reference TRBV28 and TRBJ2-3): DVKVTQSSRYLVKRTGEKVFLECVQDMDHENMFWYRQDPGLGLRLIYFSYDVKMKEKGDIPEGYSVSREKKERFSLILESASTNQTSMYLCASSLGRETDTQYFGPGTRLTVL.

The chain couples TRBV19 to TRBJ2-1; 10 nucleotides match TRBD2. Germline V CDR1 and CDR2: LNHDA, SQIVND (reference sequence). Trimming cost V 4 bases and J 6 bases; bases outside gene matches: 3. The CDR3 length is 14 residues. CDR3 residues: CASSKREGRNEQFF. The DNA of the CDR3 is TGTGCCAGTAGTAAGCGGGAGGGCCGCAATGAGCAGTTCTTC.

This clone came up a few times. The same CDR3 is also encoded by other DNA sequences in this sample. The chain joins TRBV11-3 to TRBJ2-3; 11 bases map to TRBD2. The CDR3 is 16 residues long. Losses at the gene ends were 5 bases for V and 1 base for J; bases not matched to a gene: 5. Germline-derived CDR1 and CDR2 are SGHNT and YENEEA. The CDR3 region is CASSPGTSGRTDTQYF. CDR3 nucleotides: TGTGCCAGCAGCCCCGGGACTAGCGGCCGCACAGATACGCAGTATTTT.

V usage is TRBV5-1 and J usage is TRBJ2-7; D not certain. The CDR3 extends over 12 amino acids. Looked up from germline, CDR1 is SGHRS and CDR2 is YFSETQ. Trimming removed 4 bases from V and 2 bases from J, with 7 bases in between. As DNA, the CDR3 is TGCGCCAGCAGCCCCGAGGCCTACGAGCAGTACTTC. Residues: CASSPEAYEQYF. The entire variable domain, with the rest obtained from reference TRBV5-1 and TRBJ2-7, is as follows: KAGVTQTPRYLIKTRGQQVTLSCSPISGHRSVSWYQQTPGQGLQFLFEYFSETQRNKGNFPGRFSGRQFSNSRSEMNVSTLELGDSALYLCASSPEAYEQYFGPGTRLTVT.

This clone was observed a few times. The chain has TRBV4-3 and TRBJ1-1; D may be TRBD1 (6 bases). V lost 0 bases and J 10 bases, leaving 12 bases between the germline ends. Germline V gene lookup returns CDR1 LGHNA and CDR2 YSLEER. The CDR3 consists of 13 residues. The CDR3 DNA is TGCGCCAGCAGCCAAGACCCTGCCAGGGGAGCTTTCTTT. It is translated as CASSQDPARGAFF.

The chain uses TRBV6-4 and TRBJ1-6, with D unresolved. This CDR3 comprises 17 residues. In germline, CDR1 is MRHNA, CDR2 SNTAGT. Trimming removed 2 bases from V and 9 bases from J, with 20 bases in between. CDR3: CASSDRNDAINGSPLHF. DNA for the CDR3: TGTGCCAGCAGTGACCGGAATGACGCGATAAATGGTTCACCCCTCCACTTT.

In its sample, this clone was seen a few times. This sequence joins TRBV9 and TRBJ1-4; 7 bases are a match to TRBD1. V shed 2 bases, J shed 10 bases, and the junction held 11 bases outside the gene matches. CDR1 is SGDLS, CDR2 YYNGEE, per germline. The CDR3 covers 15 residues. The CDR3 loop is CASSVLGDSTGKLFF. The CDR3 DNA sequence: TGTGCCAGCAGCGTTCTCGGGGACAGCACGGGAAAACTGTTTTTT.